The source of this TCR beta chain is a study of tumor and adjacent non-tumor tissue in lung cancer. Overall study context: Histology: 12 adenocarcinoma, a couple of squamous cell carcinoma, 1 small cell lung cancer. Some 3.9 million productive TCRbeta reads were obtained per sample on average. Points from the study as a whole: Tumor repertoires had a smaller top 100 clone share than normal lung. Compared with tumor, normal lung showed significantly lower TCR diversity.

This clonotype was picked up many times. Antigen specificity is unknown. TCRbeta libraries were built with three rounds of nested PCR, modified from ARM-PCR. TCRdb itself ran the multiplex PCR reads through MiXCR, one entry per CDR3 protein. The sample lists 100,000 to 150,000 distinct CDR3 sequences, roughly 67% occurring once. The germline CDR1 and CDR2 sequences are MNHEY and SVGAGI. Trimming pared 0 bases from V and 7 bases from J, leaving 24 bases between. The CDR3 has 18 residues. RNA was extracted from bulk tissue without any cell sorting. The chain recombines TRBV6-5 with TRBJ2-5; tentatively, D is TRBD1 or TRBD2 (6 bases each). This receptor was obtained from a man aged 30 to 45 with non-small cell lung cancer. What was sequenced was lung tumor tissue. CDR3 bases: TGTGCCAGCAGTTACTCCTCACCCCCCTCAGGGGCCGGGGGGACCCAGTACTTC. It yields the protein CASSYSSPPSGAGGTQYF.